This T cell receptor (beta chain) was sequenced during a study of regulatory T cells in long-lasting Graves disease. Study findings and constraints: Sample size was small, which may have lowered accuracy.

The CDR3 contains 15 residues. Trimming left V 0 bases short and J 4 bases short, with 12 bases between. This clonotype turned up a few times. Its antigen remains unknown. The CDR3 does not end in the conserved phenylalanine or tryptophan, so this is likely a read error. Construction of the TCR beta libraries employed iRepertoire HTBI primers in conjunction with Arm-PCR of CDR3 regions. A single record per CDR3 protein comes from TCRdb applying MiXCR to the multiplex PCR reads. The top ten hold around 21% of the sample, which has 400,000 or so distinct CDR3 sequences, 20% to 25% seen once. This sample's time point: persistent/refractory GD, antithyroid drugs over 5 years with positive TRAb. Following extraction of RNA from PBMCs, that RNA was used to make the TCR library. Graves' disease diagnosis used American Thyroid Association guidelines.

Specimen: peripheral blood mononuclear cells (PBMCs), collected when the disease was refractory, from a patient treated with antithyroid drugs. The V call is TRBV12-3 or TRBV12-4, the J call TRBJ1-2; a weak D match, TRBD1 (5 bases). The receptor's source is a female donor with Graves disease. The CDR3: CASSLAQGGSYGYTL. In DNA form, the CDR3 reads TGTGCCAGCAGTTTAGCCCAGGGAGGAAGCTATGGCTACACCCTC.